This T cell receptor beta chain emerged from a study of Graves' ophthalmopathy and Graves' hyperthyroidism. Study-level information: Samples of peripheral blood were obtained at initial diagnosis, prior to treatment of any kind.

This clonotype was detected only a few times. Germline V gene sequence: CDR1 SNHLY, CDR2 FYNNEI. Trimming left V 7 bases short and J 2 bases short, with 12 bases between. The CDR3 covers 14 residues. Amplification from RNA transcripts yielded the TCR beta CDR3 regions. In the first round, RT-PCR was carried out with HTBI primers, and a multiplex PCR formed the second round. From the multiplex PCR reads, TCRdb called clonotypes with MiXCR, one entry per CDR3 protein. The sample shows fewer than 650,000 distinct CDR3 sequences, 22% of them seen only once. No donor had other autoimmune disease, uncontrolled infection, pregnancy or lactation. The evidence that diagnosis relied on was clinical symptoms, serum thyroxine, TRAb, thyroid ultrasound and orbital computed tomography.

The sample taken for sequencing was peripheral blood. This chain uses TRBV2 with TRBJ1-5; D is undetermined. The source of this sequence is a woman in her late teens or twenties with stable Graves' hyperthyroidism. Some clones in this sample may be carry-over from other donors' samples. The CDR3 region is CASMANEGNQPQHF. The CDR3 bases are TGTGCCAGCATGGCGAACGAAGGCAATCAGCCCCAGCATTTT.